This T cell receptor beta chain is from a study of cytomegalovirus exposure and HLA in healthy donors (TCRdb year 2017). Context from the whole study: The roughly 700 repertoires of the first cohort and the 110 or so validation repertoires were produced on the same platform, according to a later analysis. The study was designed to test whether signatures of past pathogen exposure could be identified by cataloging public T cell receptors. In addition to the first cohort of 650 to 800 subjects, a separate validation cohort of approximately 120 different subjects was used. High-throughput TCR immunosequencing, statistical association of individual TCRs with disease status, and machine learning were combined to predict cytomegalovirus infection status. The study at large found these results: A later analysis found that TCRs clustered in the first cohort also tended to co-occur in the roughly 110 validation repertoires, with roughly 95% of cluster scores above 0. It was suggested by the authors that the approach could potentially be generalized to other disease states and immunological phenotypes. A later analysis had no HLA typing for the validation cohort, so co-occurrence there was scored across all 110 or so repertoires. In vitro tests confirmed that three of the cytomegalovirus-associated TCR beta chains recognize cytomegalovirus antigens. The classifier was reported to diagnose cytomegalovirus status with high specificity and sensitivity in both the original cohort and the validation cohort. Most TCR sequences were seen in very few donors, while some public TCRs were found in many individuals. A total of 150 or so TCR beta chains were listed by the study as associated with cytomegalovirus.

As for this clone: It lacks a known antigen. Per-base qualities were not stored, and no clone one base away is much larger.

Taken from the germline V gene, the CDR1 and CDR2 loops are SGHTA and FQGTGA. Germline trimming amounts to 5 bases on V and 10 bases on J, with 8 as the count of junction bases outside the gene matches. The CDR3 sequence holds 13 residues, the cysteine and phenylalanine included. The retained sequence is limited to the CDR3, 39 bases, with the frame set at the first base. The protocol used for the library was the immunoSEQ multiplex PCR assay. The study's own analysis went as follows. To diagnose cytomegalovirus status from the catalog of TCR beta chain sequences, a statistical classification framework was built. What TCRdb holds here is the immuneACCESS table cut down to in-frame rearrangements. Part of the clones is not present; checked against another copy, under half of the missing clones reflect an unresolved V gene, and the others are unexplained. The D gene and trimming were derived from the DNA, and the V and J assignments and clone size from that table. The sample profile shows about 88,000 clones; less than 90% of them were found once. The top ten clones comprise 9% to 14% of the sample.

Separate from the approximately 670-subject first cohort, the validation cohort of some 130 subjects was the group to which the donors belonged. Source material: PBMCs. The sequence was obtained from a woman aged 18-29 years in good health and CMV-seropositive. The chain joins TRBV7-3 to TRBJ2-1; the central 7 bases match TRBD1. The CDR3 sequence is CASSLTRGHEQFF. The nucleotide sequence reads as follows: TGTGCCAGCAGCCTGACAAGGGGGCACGAGCAGTTCTTC.